This T cell receptor beta chain derives from a study of T cell responses to AZD1222 COVID-19 vaccine. With 6 bases removed from V and 2 bases from J, the gap between germline ends came to 11 bases. CDR3 length: 14 amino acids. From germline, CDR1 is MNHEY and CDR2 SVGEGT. Profiled with immunoSEQ multiplex PCR; TCRdb holds only in-frame clones, not every one. The data hold approximately 150,000 clones, with approximately 90% observed a single time. This receptor was identified in an adult who received the AZD1222 COVID-19 vaccine. The gene calls are TRBV6-2 or TRBV6-3 and TRBJ1-5; D is unresolved. The starting material was peripheral blood, obtained 28 days after the second AZD1222 dose. The CDR3 DNA reads TGTGCCAGCAGCCCCGGGGAGGGCAATCAGCCCCAGCATTTT. This encodes CASSPGEGNQPQHF.